The rows below give T cell receptor beta chains drawn from one sample of a study of beta chain features in type 1 diabetes. The data were produced by immunoSEQ multiplex PCR, yet TCRdb's version contains in-frame clones alone and is incomplete. The sample includes 15,000 to 20,000 clones, around 46% of them seen just once. The specimen sequenced was stem cell memory CD4+ T cells from blood. These receptor sequences come from a man younger than 30 in good health. CDR3s leave out the opening cysteine and the closing phenylalanine or tryptophan. Each record gives: CDR3 protein, V gene, clone size. Only some rows state a clone size, as once, few, many or a class for expanded clones.

CDR3aa: ASSGTLSYEQY; v_gene: TRBV6-6; abundance: -
CDR3aa: ASSRDSGNTGELF; v_gene: TRBV7-3; abundance: -
CDR3aa: ASSLDTGLLNTEAF; v_gene: TRBV7-6; abundance: few
CDR3aa: ASNTRGQYPGYEQY; v_gene: TRBV28; abundance: -
CDR3aa: AWSGLAGEFTDTQY; v_gene: TRBV30; abundance: few
CDR3aa: ASSARVAGLGGSEQF; v_gene: TRBV5-4; abundance: -
CDR3aa: AISEPASGGAAQETQY; v_gene: TRBV10-3; abundance: -
CDR3aa: ASSQVGWGGGEQF; v_gene: TRBV4-3; abundance: few
CDR3aa: ASSLALPFGF; v_gene: TRBV5-8; abundance: -
CDR3aa: SVRIDRSNEQF; v_gene: TRBV29-1; abundance: -
CDR3aa: ASSQQTNTEAF; v_gene: TRBV5-1; abundance: few
CDR3aa: ASSLDRGRDTQY; v_gene: TRBV5-6; abundance: -
CDR3aa: AWSGGQAGYT; v_gene: TRBV30; abundance: -
CDR3aa: ASRRGAQIYGYT; v_gene: TRBV7-2; abundance: -
CDR3aa: AISERQGTYEQY; v_gene: TRBV10-3; abundance: -
CDR3aa: ASSAMGGHHQPQH; v_gene: TRBV6-1; abundance: few
CDR3aa: ASSLRSGTSTDTQY; v_gene: TRBV11-3; abundance: -
CDR3aa: ASSSTTGRNSPLH; v_gene: TRBV6-6; abundance: -
CDR3aa: ASSPPGSGSLEQY; v_gene: TRBV7-2; abundance: -
CDR3aa: ASSHHRGGTDTQY; v_gene: TRBV6-6; abundance: few
CDR3aa: ASSGQGARVNTEAF; v_gene: TRBV27; abundance: -
CDR3aa: ASGTIRTESYEQY; v_gene: TRBV11-2; abundance: few
CDR3aa: ASSARQPGNEQF; v_gene: TRBV9; abundance: -
CDR3aa: ASSRDPGQRLETQY; v_gene: TRBV5-5; abundance: -
CDR3aa: ASSLALASGYNEQF; v_gene: TRBV7-2; abundance: -
CDR3aa: ASRGTAGAVDTQY; v_gene: TRBV28; abundance: -
CDR3aa: ASSLNRGSYEQY; v_gene: TRBV5-1; abundance: -
CDR3aa: ASSVQPNQPQH; v_gene: TRBV7-6; abundance: -
CDR3aa: ASRAGAISYEQY; v_gene: TRBV5-1; abundance: -
CDR3aa: ASSNDRVGGYT; v_gene: TRBV7-2; abundance: few
CDR3aa: ASSEGGRPYEQY; v_gene: TRBV25-1; abundance: -
CDR3aa: ASSFRGGEKLF; v_gene: TRBV5-6; abundance: few
CDR3aa: ASSHMGGTDTEAF; v_gene: TRBV5-1; abundance: -
CDR3aa: ASSLARGERTEAF; v_gene: TRBV5-1; abundance: -
CDR3aa: ASSLRGGYTDTQY; v_gene: TRBV7-3; abundance: few
CDR3aa: ASSHQGPTYEQY; v_gene: TRBV27; abundance: -
CDR3aa: ASSVRTSGITGTDTQY; v_gene: TRBV9; abundance: -
CDR3aa: ASSKGDRWDTEAF; v_gene: TRBV18; abundance: -
CDR3aa: ASSQVSGQGGETQY; v_gene: TRBV4-3; abundance: few
CDR3aa: ASSSTRQGLPVTF; v_gene: TRBV28; abundance: few
CDR3aa: ASSAYQGIVRNEQF; v_gene: TRBV19; abundance: -
CDR3aa: ASSSGLRNYGYT; v_gene: TRBV7-3; abundance: -
CDR3aa: ASSVGLDRNIQY; v_gene: TRBV9; abundance: -
CDR3aa: ATSNTPRGKGEQY; v_gene: TRBV15; abundance: -
CDR3aa: ASNLGTSGYEQY; v_gene: TRBV7-2; abundance: few
CDR3aa: ASSPRGEKARVETQY; v_gene: TRBV11-3; abundance: -
CDR3aa: ASSYKTGVTADEQF; v_gene: TRBV28; abundance: -
CDR3aa: ASSLEGLAKQY; v_gene: TRBV7-3; abundance: -
CDR3aa: ASSINIETREQY; v_gene: TRBV19; abundance: few
CDR3aa: ASRNPIRGANEQF; v_gene: TRBV6-6; abundance: few
CDR3aa: AIRSGGNQPQH; v_gene: TRBV10-3; abundance: -
CDR3aa: ASGEQGALNTGELF; v_gene: TRBV11-3; abundance: -
CDR3aa: ASSLDRGNPYEQY; v_gene: TRBV7-2; abundance: -
CDR3aa: ASSLGHAGETQY; v_gene: TRBV5-4; abundance: -
CDR3aa: ASSYEGRGLGGYT; v_gene: TRBV6-6; abundance: few
CDR3aa: ASSPQEGSETQY; v_gene: TRBV18; abundance: -
CDR3aa: ASSLWTGGTNEKLF; v_gene: TRBV7-9; abundance: -
CDR3aa: SAQGAGFGETQY; v_gene: TRBV29-1; abundance: -